The clone carrying this TCR beta chain was observed many times. Its antigen is not known. In TCRdb, the 5' RACE reads were re-called with MiXCR into one record per CDR3 protein. The data contain some 250,000 distinct CDR3 sequences, approximately 12% of them singletons. These data belong to a study of identical twins. Germline trimming cut 0 bases from V and 5 bases from J; bases unmatched to any gene: 5. CDR3 length: 17 residues. The germline CDR1 and CDR2 sequences are MGHRA and YSYEKL. Overall study results and limits: High-abundance cord blood beta clonotypes had fewer insertions; memory repertoires showed none.

These records were also assigned to another study, of yellow fever vaccine responses in identical twins.

The rearrangement links TRBV4-1 to TRBJ2-1, with 12 bases matching TRBD2. The clonotype was recovered from a woman between 18 and 29 years old in good health. The source material was memory (CD45RO+) T cells sorted from blood. This chain's CDR3 is CASSQDLRTSGNNEQFF. The CDR3 nucleotides read TGCGCCAGCAGCCAAGACTTACGGACTAGCGGGAACAATGAGCAGTTCTTC.